This T cell receptor beta chain came from a study of T cells and copy number aberrations in small-cell lung cancer. The repertoire was sequenced with immunoSEQ multiplex PCR; TCRdb's copy has only in-frame clones and lacks some. The table lists more than 1,500 clones, around four fifths of them singletons, with roughly 6% in the top ten. Limited-stage small-cell lung cancer patients underwent surgery between the late 2000s and the early 2020s. The germline V gene has CDR1 SGHTS and CDR2 YDEGEE. This CDR3 spans 14 amino acids. Trimming pared 0 bases from V and 7 bases from J, leaving 14 bases between.

The V gene is TRBV5-8, the J gene TRBJ2-7; no clear D. The sequence derives from a man aged 55-75 years with small cell lung cancer. Sequencing was performed on normal tissue next to the tumor. CDR3 DNA sequence: TGTGCCAGCAGCTTGGATACGGACCCGAGGGAGCAGTACTTC. As protein: CASSLDTDPREQYF. Full variable domain (rest looked up from reference TRBV5-8 and TRBJ2-7): EAGVTQSPTHLIKTRGQQATLRCSPISGHTSVYWYQQALGLGLQFLLWYDEGEERNRGNFPPRFSGRQFPNYSSELNVNALELEDSALYLCASSLDTDPREQYFGPGTRLTVT.